These T cell receptor beta chains were read from a single sample in a study of CD8+CD57+ T cells in acquired aplastic anemia. TCRdb processed the reads anew with MiXCR; each CDR3 protein has one entry. Of 150,000 to 200,000 distinct CDR3 sequences in the sample, 35% to 50% were seen once. The sample was sorted CD4+, CD8+, or CD8+CD57+ T cells (not recorded which) from PBMCs. These receptors were taken from a human donor in good health. CDR3s include the opening cysteine and the closing phenylalanine or tryptophan.

v_call	j_call	cdr3_aa
TRBV6-1	TRBJ1-1	CASIRDKKHTEAFF
TRBV30	TRBJ2-5	CAWSSNQETQYF
TRBV5-1	TRBJ2-3	CASSLGHRDRGTDTQYF
TRBV15	TRBJ1-2	CATSLGTGDDYTF
TRBV20-1	TRBJ1-1	CSARGPLQTEAFF
TRBV7-6	TRBJ2-7	CASRSGTSEAYEQYF
TRBV19	TRBJ1-3	CASSITGGENTIYF
TRBV10-3	TRBJ2-3	CAISASTASTDTQYF
TRBV13	TRBJ2-7	CASSYTGTSGSYEQYF
TRBV6-5	TRBJ1-1	CASSYSGSEAFF
TRBV24-1	TRBJ1-5	CATSESGTGIGQPQHF
TRBV2	TRBJ1-5	CASSEWADVPQHF
TRBV5-1	TRBJ2-7	CASSHGTGDEQYF
TRBV4-1	TRBJ1-5	CASSWGQGNQPQHF
TRBV7-2	TRBJ2-5	CASSLGYATQETQYF
TRBV20-1	TRBJ1-1	CSARRTGGNTEAFF
TRBV24-1	TRBJ1-5	CATSAGGRSNQPQHF
TRBV2	TRBJ2-3	CASSPEQTDTQYF
TRBV24-1	TRBJ2-5	CATSDAQDGRFGETQYF
TRBV10-3	TRBJ1-2	CAISDARAYGYTF
TRBV18	TRBJ2-1	CASSPAVLAGGSNEQFF
TRBV7-2	TRBJ2-7	CASSSWKGGTYEQYF
TRBV5-4	TRBJ2-7	CASSLDEQGYEQYF
TRBV10-2	TRBJ1-3	CASSPDRGGSGNTIYF
TRBV13	TRBJ1-5	CASSAYRGPQHF
TRBV5-5	TRBJ1-3	CASSLGGSGNTIYF
TRBV29-1	TRBJ2-7	CSVEHTYEQYF
TRBV7-2	TRBJ2-7	CASSLDRVKEQYF
TRBV19	TRBJ1-5	CASTPQSNQPQHF
TRBV30	TRBJ2-1	CAWIEGYNEQFF
TRBV7-2	TRBJ2-5	CASSRKQGKGQYF
TRBV7-9	TRBJ1-1	CASSFGVMTEAFF
TRBV20-1	TRBJ2-7	CSAIDRGHSYEQYF
TRBV19	TRBJ1-1	CASTQTGGAGTEAFF
TRBV9	TRBJ2-2	CASSVEAYTGELFF
TRBV18	TRBJ2-7	CASSPRQGTYEQYF
TRBV20-1	TRBJ2-3	CSTGEVSDTQYF
TRBV27	TRBJ2-7	CASSLSGNNAHEQYF
TRBV15	TRBJ1-1	CATSRDNGRGEAFF
TRBV2	TRBJ1-3	CASSEGRPALGNTIYF
TRBV2	TRBJ2-4	CASRKGGTKNIQYF
TRBV24-1	TRBJ1-5	CATSESTGGYQPQHF
TRBV24-1	TRBJ2-7	CATSDPGTGKYEQYF
TRBV19	TRBJ2-1	CASSIGNEQFF
TRBV11-1	TRBJ2-3	CASSLVAGATTSTDTQYF
TRBV20-1	TRBJ2-5	CGARTSGRRETQYF
TRBV10-3	TRBJ1-1	CAISENLGGEAFF
TRBV20-1	TRBJ2-5	CSARGLARETQYF